The rows below give T cell receptor beta chains drawn from one sample of a study of OX40 agonist ivuxolimab in advanced cancers. The protocol was immunoSEQ multiplex PCR, while the TCRdb copy is restricted to in-frame clones and leaves out a portion. The sample records tens of thousands of clones, 92% being singletons. Source: CD4+ or CD8+ T cells sorted from blood, taken in a trial of the OX40 agonist ivuxolimab. These receptors all stem from an adult with an advanced solid tumor such as melanoma, head and neck, liver or kidney cancer. CDR3s include the opening cysteine and the closing phenylalanine or tryptophan. Each record gives: V gene, D gene, J gene, clone size, CDR3 protein, CDR3 DNA. The D gene is left open where the match is weak. Clone size is given for some rows only: seen once, a few or many times, or a class if the clone is expanded.

v_gene: TRBV7-9; d_gene: -; j_gene: TRBJ2-1; abundance: -; CDR3aa: CASREGIYNEQFF; CDR3nt: TGTGCCAGCAGGGAGGGGATCTACAATGAGCAGTTCTTC
v_gene: TRBV27; d_gene: -; j_gene: TRBJ2-7; abundance: -; CDR3aa: CASRDRTVPYEQYF; CDR3nt: TGTGCCAGCAGAGACAGGACAGTTCCCTACGAGCAGTACTTC
v_gene: TRBV2; d_gene: -; j_gene: TRBJ2-5; abundance: -; CDR3aa: CASQSEETQYF; CDR3nt: TGTGCCAGCCAGTCGGAAGAGACCCAGTACTTC
v_gene: TRBV5-4; d_gene: -; j_gene: TRBJ2-7; abundance: -; CDR3aa: CASSQGNEQYF; CDR3nt: TGTGCCAGCAGCCAAGGTAACGAGCAGTACTTC
v_gene: TRBV7-9; d_gene: -; j_gene: TRBJ2-7; abundance: medium-sized; CDR3aa: CASSHRESYEQYF; CDR3nt: TGTGCCAGCAGCCACCGGGAGAGCTACGAGCAGTACTTC
v_gene: TRBV7-2; d_gene: -; j_gene: TRBJ2-1; abundance: -; CDR3aa: CASSLDPSSYNEQFF; CDR3nt: TGTGCCAGCAGCTTAGACCCGAGCTCCTACAATGAGCAGTTCTTC
v_gene: TRBV6-5; d_gene: -; j_gene: TRBJ1-5; abundance: -; CDR3aa: CASGKGQPQHF; CDR3nt: TGTGCCAGCGGTAAGGGTCAGCCCCAGCATTTT
v_gene: TRBV15; d_gene: TRBD1; j_gene: TRBJ2-7; abundance: -; CDR3aa: CATSRDGGQGSHEQYF; CDR3nt: TGTGCCACCAGCAGAGATGGGGGACAGGGGTCCCACGAGCAGTACTTC
v_gene: TRBV7-6; d_gene: -; j_gene: TRBJ1-4; abundance: once; CDR3aa: CASSSMEEKLFF; CDR3nt: TGTGCCAGCAGCTCCATGGAAGAAAAACTGTTTTTT
v_gene: TRBV2; d_gene: -; j_gene: TRBJ2-7; abundance: once; CDR3aa: CASSSGTAPYEQYF; CDR3nt: TGTGCCAGCAGTTCCGGGACTGCGCCCTACGAGCAGTACTTC
v_gene: TRBV13; d_gene: TRBD2; j_gene: TRBJ2-1; abundance: -; CDR3aa: CASSLFPREGHNEQFF; CDR3nt: TGTGCCAGCAGCTTATTTCCGCGGGAGGGCCACAATGAGCAGTTCTTC
v_gene: TRBV9; d_gene: -; j_gene: TRBJ2-3; abundance: -; CDR3aa: CASSTRRDTTNPDTQYF; CDR3nt: TGTGCCAGCAGCACCCGGAGGGACACGACTAATCCAGATACGCAGTATTTT
v_gene: TRBV19; d_gene: TRBD1; j_gene: TRBJ1-1; abundance: -; CDR3aa: CASFTGGNTEAFF; CDR3nt: TGTGCCAGTTTCACAGGGGGCAACACTGAAGCTTTCTTT
v_gene: TRBV10-3; d_gene: -; j_gene: TRBJ1-1; abundance: -; CDR3aa: CAISETGDVGTEAFF; CDR3nt: TGTGCCATCAGTGAAACAGGAGATGTAGGCACTGAAGCTTTCTTT
v_gene: TRBV27; d_gene: TRBD2; j_gene: TRBJ2-1; abundance: -; CDR3aa: CASIRSGSSYNEQFF; CDR3nt: TGTGCCAGCATCCGTAGCGGGAGCTCCTACAATGAGCAGTTCTTC
v_gene: TRBV5-1; d_gene: -; j_gene: TRBJ2-1; abundance: -; CDR3aa: CASSLSSIYYNEQFF; CDR3nt: TGCGCCAGCAGCTTGTCTAGCATTTACTACAATGAGCAGTTCTTC
v_gene: TRBV5-6; d_gene: -; j_gene: TRBJ2-5; abundance: -; CDR3aa: CASSLNSAETQYF; CDR3nt: TGTGCCAGCAGCTTGAACAGCGCGGAGACCCAGTACTTC
v_gene: TRBV4-3; d_gene: -; j_gene: TRBJ1-1; abundance: -; CDR3aa: CASSQRWGDGNTEAFF; CDR3nt: TGCGCCAGCAGCCAGAGATGGGGGGACGGGAACACTGAAGCTTTCTTT
v_gene: TRBV15; d_gene: -; j_gene: TRBJ2-5; abundance: few; CDR3aa: CATSRDVGAVETQYF; CDR3nt: TGTGCCACCAGCAGAGATGTGGGGGCGGTGGAGACCCAGTACTTC
v_gene: TRBV6-5; d_gene: TRBD2; j_gene: TRBJ2-3; abundance: -; CDR3aa: CAIQAGGADTQYF; CDR3nt: TGTGCCATACAGGCGGGGGGCGCAGATACGCAGTATTTT
v_gene: TRBV27; d_gene: -; j_gene: TRBJ2-1; abundance: -; CDR3aa: CASSLPGREQFF; CDR3nt: TGTGCCAGCAGTTTACCTGGACGTGAGCAGTTCTTC
v_gene: TRBV7-3; d_gene: -; j_gene: TRBJ2-5; abundance: -; CDR3aa: CASSILGAETQYF; CDR3nt: TGTGCCAGCAGCATTCTAGGGGCGGAGACCCAGTACTTC
v_gene: TRBV2; d_gene: -; j_gene: TRBJ2-1; abundance: -; CDR3aa: CARLTGLDSYNEQFF; CDR3nt: TGTGCCAGGTTAACAGGTTTAGACTCCTACAATGAGCAGTTCTTC
v_gene: TRBV28; d_gene: TRBD1; j_gene: TRBJ2-1; abundance: -; CDR3aa: CASSLGGQGLTEQFF; CDR3nt: TGTGCCAGCAGCTTAGGGGGACAGGGGTTAACTGAGCAGTTCTTC
v_gene: TRBV14; d_gene: -; j_gene: TRBJ2-7; abundance: -; CDR3aa: CASSLDKYGAGAEQYF; CDR3nt: TGTGCCAGCAGCCTGGATAAATACGGAGCCGGAGCCGAGCAGTACTTC
v_gene: TRBV6-1; d_gene: -; j_gene: TRBJ1-5; abundance: -; CDR3aa: CASSDSGEGYQPQHF; CDR3nt: TGTGCCAGCAGTGACTCCGGCGAGGGGTATCAGCCCCAGCATTTT
v_gene: TRBV19; d_gene: TRBD2; j_gene: TRBJ2-7; abundance: -; CDR3aa: CASSQRGHYEQYF; CDR3nt: TGTGCCAGTAGTCAGCGGGGCCACTACGAGCAGTACTTC
v_gene: TRBV7-9; d_gene: -; j_gene: TRBJ2-3; abundance: -; CDR3aa: CASSLRSSADTQYF; CDR3nt: TGTGCCAGCAGCTTAAGGTCCAGCGCAGATACGCAGTATTTT
v_gene: TRBV7-6; d_gene: -; j_gene: TRBJ2-2; abundance: -; CDR3aa: CASRKGVGELFF; CDR3nt: TGTGCCAGCAGGAAAGGGGTCGGGGAGCTGTTTTTT
v_gene: TRBV29-1; d_gene: -; j_gene: TRBJ1-1; abundance: -; CDR3aa: CSVDGGLNTEAFF; CDR3nt: TGCAGCGTTGACGGGGGCCTGAACACTGAAGCTTTCTTT
v_gene: TRBV27; d_gene: TRBD1; j_gene: TRBJ2-7; abundance: -; CDR3aa: CASSLLQGVPYEQYF; CDR3nt: TGTGCCAGCAGTTTGCTACAGGGGGTCCCCTACGAGCAGTACTTC
v_gene: TRBV4-2; d_gene: -; j_gene: TRBJ2-2; abundance: -; CDR3aa: CASSQDRGLLGESGELFF; CDR3nt: TGTGCCAGCAGCCAAGATCGGGGTTTATTGGGGGAAAGCGGGGAGCTGTTTTTT
v_gene: TRBV7-9; d_gene: -; j_gene: TRBJ2-7; abundance: -; CDR3aa: CASSSHRSYEQYF; CDR3nt: TGTGCCAGCAGCTCTCACAGGTCCTACGAGCAGTACTTC
v_gene: TRBV4-1; d_gene: TRBD2; j_gene: TRBJ2-2; abundance: -; CDR3aa: CASSPIAGLNTGELFF; CDR3nt: TGCGCCAGCAGCCCGATAGCGGGTCTGAACACCGGGGAGCTGTTTTTT
v_gene: TRBV5-1; d_gene: TRBD2; j_gene: TRBJ2-3; abundance: -; CDR3aa: CASSGRLAGFTDTQYF; CDR3nt: TGCGCCAGCAGCGGGAGACTAGCGGGATTTACAGATACGCAGTATTTT
v_gene: TRBV7-8; d_gene: -; j_gene: TRBJ2-1; abundance: -; CDR3aa: CASSLKQNEQFF; CDR3nt: TGTGCCAGCAGCTTAAAACAAAATGAGCAGTTCTTC
v_gene: TRBV19; d_gene: TRBD1; j_gene: TRBJ2-7; abundance: -; CDR3aa: CASSRGTGAYEQYF; CDR3nt: TGTGCCAGTAGTCGTGGGACAGGGGCCTACGAGCAGTACTTC
v_gene: TRBV28; d_gene: -; j_gene: TRBJ1-3; abundance: -; CDR3aa: CATGTVGNTIYF; CDR3nt: TGTGCCACAGGGACGGTCGGAAACACCATATATTTT
v_gene: TRBV18; d_gene: -; j_gene: TRBJ2-1; abundance: -; CDR3aa: CASSPISDEQFF; CDR3nt: TGTGCCAGCTCACCAATTAGCGATGAGCAGTTCTTC
v_gene: TRBV11-2; d_gene: -; j_gene: TRBJ2-1; abundance: -; CDR3aa: CASSLRGSWLNNEQFF; CDR3nt: TGTGCCAGCAGCCTGAGGGGTTCCTGGTTGAACAATGAGCAGTTCTTC
v_gene: TRBV19; d_gene: -; j_gene: TRBJ1-1; abundance: -; CDR3aa: CASSNPRSEAFF; CDR3nt: TGTGCCAGTAGTAACCCGCGGAGTGAAGCTTTCTTT
v_gene: TRBV29-1; d_gene: -; j_gene: TRBJ1-1; abundance: -; CDR3aa: CSVDAGRAGTEAFF; CDR3nt: TGCAGCGTTGACGCGGGCAGGGCCGGAACTGAAGCTTTCTTT
v_gene: TRBV30; d_gene: -; j_gene: TRBJ2-1; abundance: -; CDR3aa: CAWTRDMDEQFF; CDR3nt: TGTGCCTGGACGAGAGACATGGATGAGCAGTTCTTC
v_gene: TRBV7-9; d_gene: -; j_gene: TRBJ2-3; abundance: -; CDR3aa: CASSAGTLVVTDTQYF; CDR3nt: TGTGCCAGCAGCGCGGGGACGCTAGTAGTCACAGATACGCAGTATTTT
v_gene: TRBV6-5; d_gene: -; j_gene: TRBJ2-1; abundance: -; CDR3aa: CASSTGLVNEQFF; CDR3nt: TGTGCCAGCAGTACTGGACTGGTCAATGAGCAGTTCTTC
v_gene: TRBV6-5; d_gene: -; j_gene: TRBJ1-1; abundance: -; CDR3aa: CASSIGGRMNTEAFF; CDR3nt: TGTGCCAGCAGTATCGGCGGCCGTATGAACACTGAAGCTTTCTTT
v_gene: TRBV19; d_gene: TRBD2; j_gene: TRBJ2-3; abundance: -; CDR3aa: CASSARLAGSTDTQYF; CDR3nt: TGTGCCAGTAGTGCGAGACTAGCGGGAAGCACAGATACGCAGTATTTT
v_gene: TRBV30; d_gene: -; j_gene: TRBJ1-2; abundance: -; CDR3aa: CAWSLRQPLDGYTF; CDR3nt: TGTGCCTGGAGTCTTCGACAGCCACTGGATGGCTACACCTTC
v_gene: TRBV29-1; d_gene: TRBD2; j_gene: TRBJ2-7; abundance: -; CDR3aa: CSVVFSGGSYEQYF; CDR3nt: TGCAGCGTTGTTTTTAGCGGGGGCTCCTACGAGCAGTACTTC
v_gene: TRBV6-6; d_gene: -; j_gene: TRBJ1-1; abundance: -; CDR3aa: CASDIQGPLNTEAFF; CDR3nt: TGTGCCAGCGACATTCAGGGGCCACTGAACACTGAAGCTTTCTTT
v_gene: TRBV10-2; d_gene: -; j_gene: TRBJ1-2; abundance: -; CDR3aa: CASSDSLYGYTF; CDR3nt: TGCGCCAGCAGTGACAGCCTTTATGGCTACACCTTC
v_gene: TRBV4-3; d_gene: TRBD1; j_gene: TRBJ2-3; abundance: -; CDR3aa: CASGTGITDTQYF; CDR3nt: TGCGCCAGTGGGACAGGAATCACAGATACGCAGTATTTT
v_gene: TRBV28; d_gene: -; j_gene: TRBJ2-5; abundance: -; CDR3aa: CASSLWSGQETQYF; CDR3nt: TGTGCCAGCAGTTTATGGTCAGGGCAAGAGACCCAGTACTTC